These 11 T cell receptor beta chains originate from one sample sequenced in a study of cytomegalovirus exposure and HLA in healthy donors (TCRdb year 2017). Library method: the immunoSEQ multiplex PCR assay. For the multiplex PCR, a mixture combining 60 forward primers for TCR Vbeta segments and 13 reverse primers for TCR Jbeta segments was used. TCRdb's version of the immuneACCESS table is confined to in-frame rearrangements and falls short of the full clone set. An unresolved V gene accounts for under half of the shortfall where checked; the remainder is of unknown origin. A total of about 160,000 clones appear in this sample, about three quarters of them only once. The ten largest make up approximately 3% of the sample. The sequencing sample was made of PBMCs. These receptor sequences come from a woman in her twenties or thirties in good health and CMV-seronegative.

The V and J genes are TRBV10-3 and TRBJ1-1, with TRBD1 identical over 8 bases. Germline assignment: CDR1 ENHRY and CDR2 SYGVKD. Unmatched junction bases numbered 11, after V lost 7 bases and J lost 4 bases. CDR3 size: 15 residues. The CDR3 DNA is TGTGCCATCACCAGGAGGACAGGGAGGAGCACTGAAGCTTTCTTT. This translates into CAITRRTGRSTEAFF.

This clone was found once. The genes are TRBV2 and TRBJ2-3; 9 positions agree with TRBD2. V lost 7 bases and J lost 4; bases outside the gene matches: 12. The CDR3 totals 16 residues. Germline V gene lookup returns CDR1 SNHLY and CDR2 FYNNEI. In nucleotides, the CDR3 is TGTGCCAGCACACCCCTTGGGACTAGCTTTTCAGATACGCAGTATTTT. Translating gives CASTPLGTSFSDTQYF.

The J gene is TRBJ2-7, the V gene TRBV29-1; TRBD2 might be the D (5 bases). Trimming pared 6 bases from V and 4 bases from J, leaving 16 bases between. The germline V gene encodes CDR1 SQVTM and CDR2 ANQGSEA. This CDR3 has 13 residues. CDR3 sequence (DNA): TGCAGCGTCCGGGGTGGGGAGCAGTACGAGCAGTACTTC. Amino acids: CSVRGGEQYEQYF.

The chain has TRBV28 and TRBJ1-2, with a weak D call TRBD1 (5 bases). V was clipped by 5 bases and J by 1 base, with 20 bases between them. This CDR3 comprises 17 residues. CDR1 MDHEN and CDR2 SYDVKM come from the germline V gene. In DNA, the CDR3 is TGTGCCAGCAGTGGGGGGGACCCAAGGCCCCTTAACTATGGCTACACCTTC. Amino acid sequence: CASSGGDPRPLNYGYTF.

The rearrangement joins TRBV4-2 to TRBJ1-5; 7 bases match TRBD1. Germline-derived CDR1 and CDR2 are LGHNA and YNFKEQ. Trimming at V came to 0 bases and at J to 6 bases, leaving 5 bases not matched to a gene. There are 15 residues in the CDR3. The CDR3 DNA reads TGTGCCAGCAGCCAAGAAGACAGGGTAGGTCAGCCCCAGCATTTT. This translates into CASSQEDRVGQPQHF.

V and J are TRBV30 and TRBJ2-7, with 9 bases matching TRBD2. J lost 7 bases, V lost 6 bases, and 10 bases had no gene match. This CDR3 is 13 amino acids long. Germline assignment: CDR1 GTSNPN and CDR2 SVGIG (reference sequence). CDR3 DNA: TGTGCCTGCAGGGCTAGCGGGATGTTTGAGCAGTACTTC. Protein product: CACRASGMFEQYF.

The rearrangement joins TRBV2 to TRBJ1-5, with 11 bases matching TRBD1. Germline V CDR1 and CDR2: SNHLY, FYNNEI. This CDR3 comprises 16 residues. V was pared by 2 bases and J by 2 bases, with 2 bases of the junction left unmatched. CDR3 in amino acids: CASSEMGQGGNQPQHF. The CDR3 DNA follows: TGTGCCAGCAGTGAAATGGGACAGGGGGGCAATCAGCCCCAGCATTTT.

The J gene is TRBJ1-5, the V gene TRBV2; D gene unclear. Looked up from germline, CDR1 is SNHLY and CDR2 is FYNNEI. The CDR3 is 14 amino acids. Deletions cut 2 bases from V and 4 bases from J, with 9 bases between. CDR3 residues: CASSETRYNQPQHF. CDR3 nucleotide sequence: TGTGCCAGCAGTGAAACAAGATATAATCAGCCCCAGCATTTT.

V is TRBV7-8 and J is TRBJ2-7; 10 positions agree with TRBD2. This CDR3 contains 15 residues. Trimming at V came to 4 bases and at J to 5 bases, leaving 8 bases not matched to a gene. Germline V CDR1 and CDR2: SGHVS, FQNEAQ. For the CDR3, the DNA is TGTGCCAGCAGCTACACTAGCGGGACAATACACGAGCAGTACTTC. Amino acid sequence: CASSYTSGTIHEQYF. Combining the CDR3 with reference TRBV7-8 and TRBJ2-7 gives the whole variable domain GAGVSQSPRYKVAKRGQDVALRCDPISGHVSLFWYQQALGQGPEFLTYFQNEAQLDKSGLPSDRFFAERPEGSVSTLKIQRTQQEDSAVYLCASSYTSGTIHEQYFGPGTRLTVT.

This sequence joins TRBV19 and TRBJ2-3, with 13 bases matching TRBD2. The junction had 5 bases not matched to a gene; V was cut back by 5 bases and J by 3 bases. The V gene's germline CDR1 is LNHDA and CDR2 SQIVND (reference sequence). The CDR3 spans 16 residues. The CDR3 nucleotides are TGTGCCAGTAGTTGGACTAGCGGGAGTGGGACAGATACGCAGTATTTT. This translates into CASSWTSGSGTDTQYF.

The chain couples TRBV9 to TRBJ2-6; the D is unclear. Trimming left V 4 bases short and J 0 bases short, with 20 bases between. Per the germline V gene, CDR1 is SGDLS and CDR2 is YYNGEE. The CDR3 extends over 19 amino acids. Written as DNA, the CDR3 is TGTGCCAGCAGCCTAAGCCCCTCTGCGGTCAACTCTGGGGCCAACGTCCTGACTTTC. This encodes CASSLSPSAVNSGANVLTF. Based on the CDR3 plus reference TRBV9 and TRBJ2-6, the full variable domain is DSGVTQTPKHLITATGQRVTLRCSPRSGDLSVYWYQQSLDQGLQFLIQYYNGEERAKGNILERFSAQQFPDLHSELNLSSLELGDSALYFCASSLSPSAVNSGANVLTFGAGSRLTVL.